The 25 T cell receptor beta chains presented below share a single source sample, sequenced in a study of CD8+ T cells in alopecia areata. The authors extracted RNA and reverse transcribed it into cDNA as the sequencing template. Repertoires were generated with immunoSEQ multiplex PCR, while TCRdb's copy carries only in-frame clones and drops some. The profile covers about 12,000 clones, with under 65% appearing a single time and about 15% taken by the ten largest. Alopecia areata patients gave lesional scalp punch biopsies and peripheral blood samples. Sequencing was done on a sample of skin. The receptors stem from a human donor with alopecia areata.

This chain links TRBV29-1 with TRBJ2-2; no clear D gene. Trimming took off 1 base at V and 0 bases at J, with 9 bases between the two ends. In germline, CDR1 is SQVTM, CDR2 ANQGSEA. The CDR3 runs to 15 residues. This CDR3 is CSVEAGSANTGELFF. The DNA of the CDR3 is TGCAGCGTTGAAGCCGGGTCAGCGAACACCGGGGAGCTGTTTTTT.

Only a few counts were recorded for this clone. CDR3 sequence reads: CASSPDPGTNGYTF. Written as DNA, the CDR3 is TGCGCCAGCAGCCCGGACCCGGGAACGAATGGCTACACCTTC. The chain links TRBV5-1 to TRBJ1-2; D remains unclear. The CDR3 loop spans 14 amino acids. The germline V gene has CDR1 SGHRS and CDR2 YFSETQ. V was cut by 4 bases and J by 6 bases, with 16 bases left in between. The full variable domain, with the rest looked up from reference TRBV5-1 and TRBJ1-2, is KAGVTQTPRYLIKTRGQQVTLSCSPISGHRSVSWYQQTPGQGLQFLFEYFSETQRNKGNFPGRFSGRQFSNSRSEMNVSTLELGDSALYLCASSPDPGTNGYTFGSGTRLTVV.

The chain combines TRBV19 with TRBJ2-3; possibly TRBD1 for D (6 bases). V was shortened by 4 bases and J by 1 base, with 15 bases between the two germline ends. The CDR3 totals 16 residues. From germline, CDR1 is LNHDA and CDR2 SQIVND (reference sequence). CDR3 sequence: CASSRLQGVGTDTQYF. In DNA, the CDR3 is TGTGCCAGTAGTAGATTACAGGGTGTCGGCACAGATACGCAGTATTTT.

The chain joins TRBV15 to TRBJ1-4, with a possible D match to TRBD1 (6 bases). Germline CDR1 is LNHNV and CDR2 is YYDKDF (reference sequence). Between the trimmed V and J ends, which lost 0 bases and 11 bases, there was a span of 10 bases. The CDR3 covers 13 residues. CDR3 nucleotides: TGTGCCACCAGCAGAGAATACAGGGTCAAACTGTTTTTT. Protein: CATSREYRVKLFF.

The chain combines TRBV6-5 with TRBJ2-3, with D tentatively TRBD2 (5 bases). Germline CDR1 and CDR2: MNHEY and SVGAGI. The germline V and J ends were trimmed by 8 bases and 1 base, with 7 bases remaining between them. The CDR3 length is 12 residues. CDR3 sequence: CASGAGTDTQYF. In nucleotides, the CDR3 is TGTGCCAGCGGAGCGGGCACAGATACGCAGTATTTT.

The genes are TRBV15 and TRBJ2-3; 7 nucleotides match TRBD2. This CDR3 has 16 residues. The V segment lost 5 bases and the J segment 2 bases; nucleotides outside the gene matches: 10. From germline, CDR1 is LNHNV and CDR2 YYDKDF (reference sequence). The CDR3 reads CATSDIHGGNTDTQYF. The CDR3 coding sequence is TGTGCCACCAGCGACATACACGGGGGGAACACAGATACGCAGTATTTT.

V and J are TRBV7-3 and TRBJ2-7; possible D gene TRBD1, 5 bases. Germline CDR1 reads SGHTA; CDR2 reads FQGTGA. The CDR3 has 13 amino acids. V was clipped by 5 bases and J by 6 bases, with 14 bases between them. The CDR3 bases are TGTGCCAGCAGCCCCGGAGACAGACCCGAGCAGTACTTC. Its translation is CASSPGDRPEQYF.

The chain employs TRBV28 and TRBJ2-1; 10 nucleotides align to TRBD2. This CDR3 is 15 amino acids long. The V gene end was trimmed by 6 bases and the J gene end by 4 bases; junction bases not matched to a gene: 6. Looked up from germline, CDR1 is MDHEN and CDR2 is SYDVKM. CDR3 sequence (DNA): TGTGCCAGCAGACCCTTAGCGGGGGGTTACAATGAGCAGTTCTTC. It codes for CASRPLAGGYNEQFF.

This clone showed up just a few times. This rearrangement joins TRBV7-2 to TRBJ1-2, with D tentatively TRBD1 (6 bases). The CDR3 length is 14 residues. Germline CDR1 SGHTA, CDR2 FQGNSA. Trimming stripped 5 bases from V and 8 bases from J, with 18 bases between. As DNA, the CDR3 is TGTGCCAGCAGCCATACCAAACAGGGTAACGGCTACACCTTC. Translation: CASSHTKQGNGYTF.

The rearrangement joins TRBV6-5 to TRBJ1-5; 7 bases are a match to TRBD1. V lost 9 bases to trimming and J lost 5 bases; unmatched junction nucleotides: 13. The CDR3 totals 15 residues. Germline V gene lookup returns CDR1 MNHEY and CDR2 SVGAGI. The CDR3 here is CASRDRTSGDQPQHF. The CDR3 DNA follows: TGTGCCAGTCGGGACAGAACATCAGGTGATCAGCCCCAGCATTTT.

This clone was picked up one time. One junction end disagrees with the germline gene, perhaps due to a read error. The sample contains more than one DNA sequence encoding this CDR3. The chain couples TRBV10-1 to TRBJ2-3; D call uncertain. CDR3 length equals 15 residues. CDR1 is WNHNN, CDR2 SYGVQD, per germline (reference sequence). The CDR3 bases are TGTGCCAGCAGTGCGGTAGGCCACGACACAGATACGCAGTATTTT. This sequence encodes CASSAVGHDTDTQYF.

This chain uses TRBV19 with TRBJ1-6; a weak D match, TRBD1 (6 bases). Germline V CDR1 and CDR2: LNHDA, SQIVND (reference sequence). The CDR3 totals 11 residues. V dropped 9 bases and J dropped 14 bases, with 14 bases sitting between them. The CDR3 DNA reads as TGTGCCAGCAGTGGACAGCTTTCCCTCCACTTT. Translation gives CASSGQLSLHF.

V is TRBV4-1 and J is TRBJ2-7, with 8 bases that match TRBD1. The CDR3 is 16 amino acids. After removal of 4 bases from V and 0 bases from J, the junction contained 8 bases not matched to a gene. CDR1 MGHRA and CDR2 YSYEKL come from the germline V gene. CDR3 sequence reads: CASSPLDRALSYEQYF. The CDR3, as DNA: TGCGCCAGCAGCCCCCTGGACAGGGCCCTCTCCTACGAGCAGTACTTC.

A few counts support this clone. This rearrangement joins TRBV7-8 to TRBJ2-3; D gene ambiguous. This CDR3 region has 12 residues. Germline CDR1 reads SGHVS; CDR2 reads FQNEAQ. The V and J ends lost 2 bases and 4 bases respectively, with 4 bases between them. Here the CDR3 DNA reads TGTGCCAGCAGCTTACCCCCAGATACGCAGTATTTT. This sequence encodes CASSLPPDTQYF. The full variable domain, in which reference TRBV7-8 and TRBJ2-3 provide the parts outside the CDR3, is GAGVSQSPRYKVAKRGQDVALRCDPISGHVSLFWYQQALGQGPEFLTYFQNEAQLDKSGLPSDRFFAERPEGSVSTLKIQRTQQEDSAVYLCASSLPPDTQYFGPGTRLTVL.

This clone was observed a few times. The chain carries TRBV23-1 and TRBJ2-7, with D possibly being TRBD2 (6 bases). TRBV23-1 is identified as an open reading frame with a role that is uncertain. The germline V and J ends were trimmed by 8 bases and 2 bases, with 16 bases remaining between them. There are 14 residues in the CDR3. Here the CDR3 DNA reads TGCGCCAGCCGTCGGGGACTCGAAACCTACGAGCAGTACTTC. Its protein is CASRRGLETYEQYF.

This sequence joins TRBV5-1 and TRBJ1-3; TRBD1 matches 9 bases. Germline trimming cut 3 bases from V and 8 bases from J; bases unmatched to any gene: 3. The CDR3 sequence is 13 residues long. CDR1 is SGHRS, CDR2 YFSETQ, per germline. As DNA, the CDR3 is TGCGCCAGCAGCTCGGGACAGGGATACACCATATATTTT. Translated: CASSSGQGYTIYF. Full variable domain (rest looked up from reference TRBV5-1 and TRBJ1-3): KAGVTQTPRYLIKTRGQQVTLSCSPISGHRSVSWYQQTPGQGLQFLFEYFSETQRNKGNFPGRFSGRQFSNSRSEMNVSTLELGDSALYLCASSSGQGYTIYFGEGSWLTVV.

The chain has TRBV7-2 and TRBJ1-5; D gene ambiguous. The CDR3 runs 16 residues. Germline values: CDR1 SGHTA, CDR2 FQGNSA. V was cut by 1 base and J by 0 bases, with 10 bases left in between. Here the CDR3 DNA reads TGTGCCAGCAGCTTAGACGTGGTGCGTAGCAATCAGCCCCAGCATTTT. Encoded protein: CASSLDVVRSNQPQHF.

The chain couples TRBV23-1 to TRBJ2-6, with 7 bases fitting TRBD1. TRBV23-1 belongs to the ORF category, with a function that is uncertain. This CDR3 comprises 18 residues. J was trimmed by 0 bases and V by 5 bases; bases with no gene match: 10. CDR3 nucleotide sequence: TGCGCCAGCAGTACCAGGGGAAGGGGGCTCTCTGGGGCCAACGTCCTGACTTTC. Protein: CASSTRGRGLSGANVLTF.

This chain uses TRBV30 with TRBJ2-5; D not certain. With 3 bases removed from V and 5 bases from J, the gap between germline ends came to 10 bases. Germline V gene lookup returns CDR1 GTSNPN and CDR2 SVGIG (reference sequence). The CDR3 runs 12 residues. Here the CDR3 DNA reads TGTGCCTGGAGCTTAGCACAGGAGACCCAGTACTTC. Translating it yields CAWSLAQETQYF.

This chain uses TRBV30 with TRBJ2-1; D gene ambiguous. Germline V gene lookup returns CDR1 GTSNPN and CDR2 SVGIG (reference sequence). The CDR3 contains 14 residues. V lost 8 bases, J lost 0 bases, and 14 bases lay in between. The CDR3 DNA follows: TGTGCCAGGGCTCGCCCCCTCTCCTACAATGAGCAGTTCTTC. Its protein product is CARARPLSYNEQFF. The full variable domain, rest sourced from reference TRBV30 and TRBJ2-1, is SQTIHQWPATLVQPVGSPLSLECTVEGTSNPNLYWYRQAAGRGLQLLFYSVGIGQISSEVPQNLSASRPQDRQFILSSKKLLLSDSGFYLCARARPLSYNEQFFGPGTRLTVL.

This clone was found a few times. The chain employs TRBV4-2 and TRBJ1-5, with 8 bases identical to TRBD1. Trimming cost V 1 base and J 6 bases; bases outside gene matches: 5. There are 15 residues in the CDR3. Germline V gene lookup returns CDR1 LGHNA and CDR2 YNFKEQ. CDR3 amino acids: CASSQGQGALQPQHF. In DNA, the CDR3 is TGTGCCAGCAGCCAAGGGCAGGGGGCTCTTCAGCCCCAGCATTTT.

The CDR3 DNA sequence: TGCGCCAGCAGCTTGGCCATCGGGGCTAGCGACGCGAGCTCCTACAATGAGCAGTTCTTC. Translated: CASSLAIGASDASSYNEQFF. This rearrangement joins TRBV5-1 to TRBJ2-1, with TRBD2 as a possible D gene (6 bases). CDR3 size: 20 residues. Germline CDR1 SGHRS, CDR2 YFSETQ. V gave up 0 bases and J gave up 0 bases, with 22 bases separating them.

The CDR3 here is CASSSRAGGVSDTQYF. CDR3 in DNA: TGCGCCAGCAGCTCCAGAGCGGGAGGTGTTTCAGATACGCAGTATTTT. The chain links TRBV5-1 to TRBJ2-3, with 9 bases identical to TRBD2. There are 16 residues in the CDR3. V lost 3 bases, J lost 4 bases, and 9 bases stayed unmatched. Germline CDR1 and CDR2: SGHRS and YFSETQ.

The sample holds one count of this clone. The rearrangement links TRBV30 to TRBJ1-1; D is undetermined. V lost 0 bases and J 8 bases, leaving 10 bases between the germline ends. The CDR3 contains 12 residues. Germline V CDR1 and CDR2: GTSNPN, SVGIG (reference sequence). DNA for the CDR3: TGTGCCTGGAGTGTACGTCGGGCGGAAGCTTTCTTT. Its translation is CAWSVRRAEAFF. Drawing the rest from reference TRBV30 and TRBJ1-1, the complete variable domain is SQTIHQWPATLVQPVGSPLSLECTVEGTSNPNLYWYRQAAGRGLQLLFYSVGIGQISSEVPQNLSASRPQDRQFILSSKKLLLSDSGFYLCAWSVRRAEAFFGQGTRLTVV.

V is TRBV19 and J is TRBJ2-3, with 10 bases identical to TRBD2. V was pared by 7 bases and J by 2 bases, with 9 bases of the junction left unmatched. The CDR3 runs to 16 residues. Germline V gene lookup returns CDR1 LNHDA and CDR2 SQIVND (reference sequence). Written as DNA, the CDR3 is TGTGCCAGTACCCACAGCGGGAGGGTTACCACAGATACGCAGTATTTT. This sequence encodes CASTHSGRVTTDTQYF.